A single sample gave rise to the 32 T cell receptor beta chains below, sequenced in a study of T cells after yellow fever vaccination. TCRdb processed the 5' RACE reads anew with MiXCR; each CDR3 protein has one entry. Here the sample spans fewer than 350,000 distinct CDR3 sequences, 3% to 4.5% being singletons. The sequencing here drew on PBMCs, taken on the day of the yellow fever booster vaccination. These receptors came from a man aged 18 to 30 who received the YFV17D yellow fever vaccine.

This clonotype came up a few times. The rearrangement uses TRBV7-9 and TRBJ1-1, with 7 nucleotides matching TRBD1. This CDR3 has 15 amino acids. The J segment lost 3 bases and the V segment lost 4 bases, leaving 8 bases of the junction unmatched. The germline gives CDR1 SEHNR, CDR2 FQNEAQ (reference sequence). The CDR3 here is CASSSWTGGDTEAFF. DNA of the CDR3: TGTGCCAGCAGCTCTTGGACAGGTGGCGACACTGAAGCTTTCTTT. Combining the CDR3 with reference TRBV7-9 and TRBJ1-1 gives the whole variable domain DTGVSQNPRHKITKRGQNVTFRCDPISEHNRLYWYRQTLGQGPEFLTYFQNEAQLEKSRLLSDRFSAERPKGSFSTLEIQRTEQGDSAMYLCASSSWTGGDTEAFFGQGTRLTVV.

This clonotype was observed many times. The chain has TRBV6-2 or TRBV6-3 and TRBJ1-1; D unclear. The CDR3 contains 13 residues. V was trimmed by 2 bases and J by 3 bases, leaving 7 bases between them. From germline, CDR1 is MNHEY and CDR2 SVGEGT. The CDR3 DNA is TGTGCCAGCAGTTACGAGGCGTACACTGAAGCTTTCTTT. It encodes CASSYEAYTEAFF.

This clonotype appeared many times. CDR3 coding DNA: TGTGCCTGCATAACTCTGGTTAGGGAGCAGTACTTC. It yields the protein CACITLVREQYF. The chain recombines TRBV30 with TRBJ2-7, with D uncertain. With 6 bases removed from V and 7 bases from J, the gap between germline ends came to 16 bases. The CDR3 sequence is 12 residues long. Germline V gene sequence: CDR1 GTSNPN, CDR2 SVGIG (reference sequence).

This chain uses TRBV5-4 with TRBJ1-1; no firm D call. CDR1 SGHNT and CDR2 YYREEE come from the germline V gene (reference sequence). This CDR3 spans 11 amino acids. The V gene lost 4 bases and the J gene lost 11 bases, with 12 bases spanning the gap. The CDR3 sequence: CASSLGGAAFF. The DNA for the CDR3 is TGTGCCAGCAGCCTGGGCGGCGCTGCTTTCTTT.

This clonotype was observed at least ten times. The gene calls are TRBV3-1 and TRBJ1-3, with a possible D match to TRBD1 (5 bases). The germline V gene has CDR1 LGHDT and CDR2 YNNKEL (reference sequence). Between the trimmed V and J ends, which lost 5 bases and 0 bases, there was a span of 14 bases. The CDR3 loop spans 16 amino acids. The CDR3 loop reads CASSFTGQLSGNTIYF. The DNA for the CDR3 is TGTGCCAGCAGCTTTACAGGACAACTCTCTGGAAACACCATATATTTT. Full variable domain (remainder filled in from reference TRBV3-1 and TRBJ1-3): DTAVSQTPKYLVTQMGNDKSIKCEQNLGHDTMYWYKQDSKKFLKIMFSYNNKELIINETVPNRFSPKSPDKAHLNLHINSLELGDSAVYFCASSFTGQLSGNTIYFGEGSWLTVV.

The chain is built from TRBV7-8 and TRBJ2-7, with D perhaps TRBD2 (5 bases). V lost 1 base, J lost 6 bases, and 13 bases lay in between. This CDR3 comprises 14 residues. Germline V gene lookup returns CDR1 SGHVS and CDR2 FQNEAQ. CDR3 in amino acids: CASSLGSRGLEQYV. CDR3 bases: TGTGCCAGCAGCTTAGGGTCGCGAGGGCTCGAGCAGTACGTC.

This clonotype occurred many times. The rearrangement joins TRBV27 to TRBJ2-5, with 8 bases identical to TRBD2. Germline V gene sequence: CDR1 MNHEY, CDR2 SMNVEV (reference sequence). The CDR3 consists of 14 residues. The ends lost 5 bases at V and 5 bases at J; junction bases unmatched: 7. The CDR3 loop is CASSRSRTSETQYF. DNA of the CDR3: TGTGCCAGCAGTCGATCACGGACTAGCGAGACCCAGTACTTC.

This clonotype occurred many times. The rearrangement links TRBV7-9 to TRBJ2-1, with 9 bases aligning to TRBD2. Germline CDR1 and CDR2: SEHNR and FQNEAQ (reference sequence). The CDR3 runs to 18 residues. The junction had 13 bases not matched to a gene; V was cut back by 1 base and J by 6 bases. The CDR3 protein is CASSLGPAGGVRSNEQFF. The CDR3 nucleotides read TGTGCCAGCAGCTTAGGTCCAGCGGGGGGCGTACGAAGCAATGAGCAGTTCTTC.

This clonotype was counted many times. This rearrangement joins TRBV11-2 to TRBJ2-2, with a weak D call TRBD1 (6 bases). The CDR3 is made up of 14 amino acids. V was shortened by 5 bases and J by 1 base, with 8 bases between the two germline ends. The V gene's germline CDR1 is SGHAT and CDR2 FQNNGV. CDR3 in DNA: TGTGCCAGCAGCCGACAGGAGAACACCGGGGAGCTGTTTTTT. This sequence encodes CASSRQENTGELFF.

This clonotype was seen a few times. The CDR3 nucleotides are TGCAGTGCTAGGGGGGGAGGGGACTATGGCTACACCTTC. This codes for CSARGGGDYGYTF. This chain uses TRBV20-1 with TRBJ1-2; D is possibly TRBD1 (5 bases). V was shortened by 3 bases and J by 3 bases, with 11 bases between the two germline ends. There are 13 residues in the CDR3. Looked up from germline, CDR1 is DFQATT and CDR2 is SNEGSKA (reference sequence).

This clonotype was seen many times. V usage is TRBV6-5 and J usage is TRBJ2-1; the D call may be TRBD1 or TRBD2 (5 bases each). V shed 0 bases and J shed 4 bases, with 10 bases lying between them. This CDR3 is 15 amino acids long. CDR1 and CDR2 from the germline V gene are MNHEY and SVGAGI. CDR3 sequence reads: CASSYSGTVYNEQFF. The CDR3 bases are TGTGCCAGCAGTTACTCCGGGACGGTATACAATGAGCAGTTCTTC.

This clonotype showed up many times. This sequence joins TRBV20-1 and TRBJ2-5; no definite D call. The CDR3 extends over 13 amino acids. V lost 3 bases and J 3 bases, leaving 11 bases between the germline ends. CDR1 and CDR2 (germline): DFQATT, SNEGSKA (reference sequence). This CDR3 is CSASGQTEETQYF. CDR3 DNA sequence: TGCAGTGCTAGCGGGCAGACGGAAGAGACCCAGTACTTC.

The rearrangement uses TRBV27 and TRBJ2-3; D possibly corresponds to TRBD1 (6 bases). This CDR3 has 16 residues. Germline V gives CDR1 MNHEY, CDR2 SMNVEV (reference sequence). The germline V and J ends were trimmed by 5 bases and 6 bases, with 21 bases remaining between them. Written as DNA, the CDR3 is TGTGCCAGCAGTGGGGGCGACAGGTTGTTGGTGGATACGCAGTATTTT. Its protein is CASSGGDRLLVDTQYF.

This chain connects TRBV5-6 to TRBJ2-5; TRBD1 is a possible D gene (5 bases). V lost 3 bases and J 1 base, leaving 13 bases between the germline ends. Germline V gives CDR1 SGHDT, CDR2 YYEEEE. The CDR3 is 15 amino acids. CDR3 bases: TGTGCCAGCAGCTCTCTCGACAGAATCCAAGAGACCCAGTACTTC. As protein: CASSSLDRIQETQYF.

In its sample, this clonotype was seen many times. This sequence joins TRBV7-9 and TRBJ2-4, with D hard to call. Germline CDR1 is SEHNR and CDR2 is FQNEAQ (reference sequence). The length of the CDR3 is 13 residues. V lost 1 base and J 7 bases, leaving 8 bases between the germline ends. For the CDR3, the DNA is TGTGCCAGCAGCTTAGTTACCCCTAACATTCAGTACTTC. Translated, it gives CASSLVTPNIQYF.

This clonotype has only a few counts. The CDR3 region is CASSLTIAGAGDEQFF. The CDR3 DNA reads TGTGCCAGCAGCTTAACGATAGCGGGGGCGGGGGATGAGCAGTTCTTC. V gene TRBV7-3 combines with J gene TRBJ2-1, with TRBD2 identical over 9 bases. The germline gives CDR1 SGHTA, CDR2 FQGTGA. V was clipped by 0 bases and J by 8 bases; unmatched bases: 8. This CDR3 contains 16 residues.

There are many counts of this clonotype. CDR3 coding DNA: TGTGCCAGCAGCTCGGGGGGTGAAGCTTTCTTT. Protein product: CASSSGGEAFF. This chain connects TRBV5-5 to TRBJ1-1; tentative D call: TRBD1 (5 bases). Trimming shortened V by 3 bases and J by 7 bases, and 7 bases separated the two germline ends. Looked up from germline, CDR1 is SGHKS and CDR2 is YYEKEE (reference sequence). The CDR3 is 11 amino acids.

The rearrangement links TRBV19 to TRBJ2-1; 8 positions match TRBD2. CDR3 length equals 14 residues. CDR1 is LNHDA and CDR2 is SQIVND in the germline V gene (reference sequence). J gave up 6 bases and V 2 bases, and 3 bases lay outside the gene matches. CDR3 coding DNA: TGTGCCAGTAGTATACGGGGGGGCCTCAATGAGCAGTTCTTC. Protein: CASSIRGGLNEQFF.

This clonotype was observed a handful of times. The rearrangement joins TRBV5-1 to TRBJ2-3; no clear D. Germline loops: CDR1 SGHRS, CDR2 YFSETQ. CDR3 length: 16 residues. The V gene lost 5 bases and the J gene lost 1 base, with 17 bases spanning the gap. For the CDR3, the DNA is TGCGCCAGCAGAGCTTCTTCCTTGAGAGGCACAGATACGCAGTATTTT. Translation gives CASRASSLRGTDTQYF. The complete variable domain, with remaining parts taken from reference TRBV5-1 and TRBJ2-3, reads KAGVTQTPRYLIKTRGQQVTLSCSPISGHRSVSWYQQTPGQGLQFLFEYFSETQRNKGNFPGRFSGRQFSNSRSEMNVSTLELGDSALYLCASRASSLRGTDTQYFGPGTRLTVL.

V gene TRBV12-3 or TRBV12-4 combines with J gene TRBJ1-2; the match to TRBD1 covers 7 bases. This CDR3 spans 15 amino acids. Germline trimming cut 3 bases from V and 8 bases from J; bases unmatched to any gene: 12. CDR3: CASSFRLAGGKGYTF. The CDR3 bases are TGTGCCAGCAGTTTCCGGCTCGCAGGGGGAAAAGGCTACACCTTC.

In this sample, this clonotype turned up a few times. The chain has TRBV20-1 and TRBJ1-5, with 8 nucleotides matching TRBD1. Looked up from germline, CDR1 is DFQATT and CDR2 is SNEGSKA (reference sequence). The CDR3 runs 16 residues. J lost 3 bases, V lost 1 base, and 8 bases had no gene match. The DNA of the CDR3 is TGCAGTGCTAGAGGTTCCGGGACAGGAACCAATCAGCCCCAGCATTTT. It is translated as CSARGSGTGTNQPQHF.

This clonotype occurred many times. The chain is built from TRBV3-1 and TRBJ1-6; possible D gene TRBD1, 5 bases. This CDR3 has 16 residues. Germline V CDR1 and CDR2: LGHDT, YNNKEL (reference sequence). Trimming cost V 4 bases and J 7 bases, with 17 bases left between them. The CDR3 here is CASSLQGDIRNSPLHF. DNA of the CDR3: TGTGCCAGCAGCCTCCAGGGTGACATAAGGAATTCACCCCTCCACTTT.

The chain has TRBV12-3 or TRBV12-4 and TRBJ1-2, with D unresolved. The V end lost 4 bases, the J end lost 7 bases, and 13 bases lay between the germline ends. This CDR3 region has 13 residues. In DNA form, the CDR3 reads TGTGCCAGCAGTTACGAAGCCCGCGGTGGCTACACCTTC. It specifies CASSYEARGGYTF.

In its sample, this clonotype was seen many times. The chain uses TRBV5-1 and TRBJ2-2; no clear D gene. CDR1 and CDR2 from the germline V gene are SGHRS and YFSETQ. This CDR3 has 17 residues. The V end lost 3 bases, the J end lost 4 bases, and 19 bases lay between the germline ends. As DNA, the CDR3 is TGCGCCAGCAGCTCTATCAATATGGCGGTTGGCACCGGGGAGCTGTTTTTT. This gives the protein CASSSINMAVGTGELFF.

This CDR3 is CASGPGGWNEQYF. CDR3 nucleotide sequence: TGTGCCAGTGGCCCTGGGGGGTGGAACGAGCAGTACTTC. The genes are TRBV7-9 and TRBJ2-7; TRBD2 might be the D (6 bases). Germline V gene data show CDR1 as SEHNR and CDR2 as FQNEAQ (reference sequence). Trimming removed 9 bases at V and 5 bases at J, with 17 bases between. There are 13 residues in the CDR3.

With regard to this clonotype: A read error may account for a junction end that differs from germline. The chain recombines TRBV6-1 with TRBJ1-4, with D hard to call. The CDR3 is 10 amino acids. Germline loops: CDR1 MNHNS, CDR2 SASEGT. CDR3 sequence reads: CASSEYSRIF. The CDR3 DNA reads TGTGCCAGCAGTGAATATAGCAGGATTTTT.

The chain carries TRBV5-1 and TRBJ2-3, with 9 bases that match TRBD1. V trimming: 6 bases; J trimming: 6 bases; junction bases outside the gene matches: 2. CDR1 is SGHRS, CDR2 YFSETQ, per germline. The CDR3 runs to 12 residues. In nucleotides, the CDR3 is TGCGCCAGCACTACAGGGGGCGATACGCAGTATTTT. It yields the protein CASTTGGDTQYF.

This clonotype has just a few counts. The V and J genes are TRBV10-3 and TRBJ2-3; D might be TRBD1 (6 bases). V lost 5 bases and J 4 bases, leaving 16 bases between the germline ends. In germline, CDR1 is ENHRY, CDR2 SYGVKD. The CDR3 extends over 15 amino acids. CDR3 sequence: CAISPSGAGSDTQYF. CDR3 coding DNA: TGTGCCATCAGTCCTTCAGGGGCTGGGTCAGATACGCAGTATTTT.

This clonotype was seen ten or more times. V usage is TRBV20-1 and J usage is TRBJ1-6; D unclear. The CDR3 length is 13 residues. Germline V gives CDR1 DFQATT, CDR2 SNEGSKA (reference sequence). Trimming pared 3 bases from V and 9 bases from J, leaving 12 bases between. The CDR3 DNA sequence: TGCAGTGCTAGCCCGGGGATCCCTTCACCCCTCCACTTT. Translation gives CSASPGIPSPLHF.

In its sample, this clonotype is medium-sized. V usage is TRBV6-4 and J usage is TRBJ2-3; 7 bases fit TRBD1. The germline gives CDR1 MRHNA, CDR2 SNTAGT. The V and J ends lost 6 bases and 3 bases, in that order; junction bases with no gene match: 6. This CDR3 has 14 amino acids. CDR3 loop: CASSPGQATDTQYF. CDR3 sequence (DNA): TGTGCCAGCAGCCCTGGACAGGCAACAGATACGCAGTATTTT.

The chain recombines TRBV29-1 with TRBJ1-1; 8 bases fit TRBD1. Per germline, CDR1 SQVTM and CDR2 ANQGSEA. The CDR3 contains 11 residues. The V gene end was trimmed by 7 bases and the J gene end by 10 bases; junction bases not matched to a gene: 8. The CDR3 spells CSDHSRGRAFF. The CDR3 DNA sequence: TGCAGCGACCATTCCAGGGGGCGAGCTTTCTTT. Supplemented by reference TRBV29-1 and TRBJ1-1, the full variable domain reads SAVISQKPSRDICQRGTSLTIQCQVDSQVTMMFWYRQQPGQSLTLIATANQGSEATYESGFVIDKFPISRPNLTFSTLTVSNMSPEDSSIYLCSDHSRGRAFFGQGTRLTVV.

The CDR3: CATSDEGLQPQHF. The CDR3 coding sequence is TGTGCCACCAGTGATGAGGGGCTTCAGCCCCAGCATTTT. The genes are TRBV24-1 and TRBJ1-5; D is perhaps TRBD1 (5 bases). V was shortened by 3 bases and J by 6 bases, with 8 bases between the two germline ends. This CDR3 comprises 13 residues. The germline V gene has CDR1 KGHDR and CDR2 SFDVKD.